What follows are 27 T cell receptor beta chains derived from one specimen sequenced in a study of T cells after yellow fever vaccination. In TCRdb, the 5' RACE reads were re-called with MiXCR into one record per CDR3 protein. The table records approximately 350,000 distinct CDR3 sequences, 11% of them present only once. The sequencing used PBMCs, collected on the day of the first yellow fever vaccination. These receptors were taken from a man between 18 and 29 years old who received the YFV17D yellow fever vaccine.

Many counts were recorded for this clonotype. The chain joins TRBV5-1 to TRBJ2-2; D unclear. The germline V gene encodes CDR1 SGHRS and CDR2 YFSETQ. V gave up 0 bases and J gave up 0 bases, with 9 bases separating them. The CDR3 is 16 residues long. The DNA for the CDR3 is TGCGCCAGCAGCTTGGGAGTATCCGCGAACACCGGGGAGCTGTTTTTT. Protein product: CASSLGVSANTGELFF.

This clonotype was seen repeatedly, ten times or more. The genes are TRBV7-3 and TRBJ2-1; D call uncertain. This CDR3 is 13 amino acids long. Germline values: CDR1 SGHTA, CDR2 FQGTGA. The germline V and J ends were trimmed by 3 bases and 3 bases, with 6 bases remaining between them. In DNA form, the CDR3 reads TGTGCCAGCAGCTTCTCCGGCTACAATGAGCAGTTCTTC. Translated, it gives CASSFSGYNEQFF.

The CDR3, as DNA: TGTGCCAGCAGCGGAGTGTGGGAGCGCTATGGCTACACCTTC. Residues: CASSGVWERYGYTF. The V call is TRBV7-2, the J call TRBJ1-2; D ambiguous. The CDR3 runs to 14 residues. V was clipped by 5 bases and J by 4 bases, with 14 bases between them. Per germline, CDR1 SGHTA and CDR2 FQGNSA.

V usage is TRBV6-5 and J usage is TRBJ1-6; 8 nucleotides line up with TRBD1. The CDR3 extends over 17 amino acids. After removal of 0 bases from V and 10 bases from J, the junction contained 11 bases not matched to a gene. The germline V gene encodes CDR1 MNHEY and CDR2 SVGAGI. The CDR3 sequence: CASSYSLRPGGRSPLHF. CDR3 coding DNA: TGTGCCAGCAGTTACTCGCTCCGGCCAGGGGGCCGATCACCCCTCCACTTT.

The genes are TRBV7-9 and TRBJ2-1, with 8 bases identical to TRBD2. The CDR3 runs 13 residues. Germline CDR1 SEHNR, CDR2 FQNEAQ (reference sequence). V lost 5 bases and J lost 8; bases outside the gene matches: 5. The chain's CDR3 is CASSRGGQDEQFF. CDR3 DNA sequence: TGTGCCAGCAGCCGGGGGGGTCAAGATGAGCAGTTCTTC.

This clonotype has a handful of counts. DNA of the CDR3: TGCGCCAGCAGCTGGCCCCAGTCCTCTGGGGCCAACGTCCTGACTTTC. Translating it yields CASSWPQSSGANVLTF. V usage is TRBV5-1 and J usage is TRBJ2-6; D is unclear. CDR3 length: 16 amino acids. Germline V CDR1 and CDR2: SGHRS, YFSETQ. V dropped 3 bases and J dropped 0 bases, with 10 bases sitting between them.

The rearrangement joins TRBV6-2 or TRBV6-3 to TRBJ2-1; D may match TRBD1 or TRBD2 (6 bases each). Germline lookup yields CDR1 MNHEY and CDR2 SVGEGT. Trimming took off 1 base at V and 9 bases at J, with 10 bases between the two ends. The CDR3 sequence is 13 residues long. Here the CDR3 reads CASSYWGAGEQFF. Here the CDR3 DNA reads TGTGCCAGCAGTTACTGGGGGGCGGGTGAGCAGTTCTTC.

The chain combines TRBV9 with TRBJ1-6; D is perhaps TRBD1 (6 bases). CDR3 size: 14 residues. The V gene's germline CDR1 is SGDLS and CDR2 YYNGEE. V was clipped by 2 bases and J by 10 bases, with 13 bases between them. As DNA, the CDR3 is TGTGCCAGCAGCGTCACAGGGAAAGAATCACCCCTCCACTTT. The encoded protein is CASSVTGKESPLHF.

With regard to this clonotype: The junction differs from germline at one of its ends, possibly a read error. The rearrangement links TRBV7-2 to TRBJ1-2, with D perhaps matching TRBD1 (6 bases). The germline CDR1 and CDR2 sequences are SGHTA and FQGNSA. This CDR3 is 11 amino acids long. DNA of the CDR3: TGTGCCAGCGAAGCCCAGGGGACACCGAACTTC. Its protein product is CASEAQGTPNF. The whole variable domain, remainder taken from reference TRBV7-2 and TRBJ1-2, is GAGVSQSPSNKVTEKGKDVELRCDPISGHTALYWYRQSLGQGLEFLIYFQGNSAPDKSGLPSDRFSAERTGGSVSTLTIQRTQQEDSAVYLCASEAQGTPNFGSGTRLTVV.

This clonotype was counted between two and nine times. The chain uses TRBV12-3 or TRBV12-4 and TRBJ2-3, with 9 bases lining up with TRBD2. V dropped 7 bases and J dropped 1; count of bases not matched to a gene: 6. This CDR3 contains 15 residues. Here the CDR3 DNA reads TGTGCCAGCACCCACCGCGGGGGGGGCACAGATACGCAGTATTTT. It yields the protein CASTHRGGGTDTQYF.

This clonotype appeared a few times. This chain connects TRBV5-4 to TRBJ2-1; 8 bases fit TRBD1. The CDR3 is 16 amino acids. Losses at the gene ends were 4 bases for V and 6 bases for J; bases not matched to a gene: 12. Per the germline V gene, CDR1 is SGHNT and CDR2 is YYREEE (reference sequence). The CDR3: CASSIVGRGLLNEQFF. CDR3 coding DNA: TGTGCCAGCAGCATTGTTGGCAGGGGGCTACTCAATGAGCAGTTCTTC.

This clonotype was counted only a few times. This chain uses TRBV5-6 with TRBJ1-1, with TRBD1 as a possible D gene (5 bases). This CDR3 contains 16 residues. Trimming left V 4 bases short and J 3 bases short, with 19 bases between. Germline V gives CDR1 SGHDT, CDR2 YYEEEE. The CDR3 protein is CASSVAMGAGDTEAFF. CDR3 nucleotide sequence: TGTGCCAGCAGCGTCGCCATGGGAGCGGGGGACACTGAAGCTTTCTTT.

This rearrangement joins TRBV6-1 to TRBJ2-6; 8 bases fit TRBD1. Trimming at V came to 4 bases and at J to 4 bases, leaving 9 bases not matched to a gene. The V gene's germline CDR1 is MNHNS and CDR2 SASEGT. The CDR3 is made up of 17 amino acids. This CDR3 reads CASSARTGPKGANVLTF. DNA of the CDR3: TGTGCCAGCAGTGCAAGGACAGGGCCAAAAGGGGCCAACGTCCTGACTTTC.

This clonotype was seen only a few times. The genes are TRBV6-6 and TRBJ2-7; 8 bases are a match to TRBD1. The germline CDR1 and CDR2 sequences are MNHNY and SVGAGI (reference sequence). CDR3 length equals 13 residues. With V trimmed by 2 bases and J by 6 bases, 3 bases remained unmatched. CDR3 sequence: CASSYGTGAEQYF. The CDR3 DNA follows: TGTGCCAGCAGTTACGGGACAGGAGCCGAGCAGTACTTC.

This clonotype was observed a few times. The rearrangement links TRBV30 to TRBJ2-7, with a tentative D call TRBD2 (6 bases). Germline CDR1 GTSNPN, CDR2 SVGIG (reference sequence). This CDR3 has 15 residues. V lost 4 bases to trimming and J lost 1 base, with 17 bases between them. CDR3 DNA sequence: TGTGCCTGGATCGAACCGGGACTCAATTCCTACGAGCAGTACTTC. The encoded protein is CAWIEPGLNSYEQYF. Filled out from reference TRBV30 and TRBJ2-7, the complete variable domain reads SQTIHQWPATLVQPVGSPLSLECTVEGTSNPNLYWYRQAAGRGLQLLFYSVGIGQISSEVPQNLSASRPQDRQFILSSKKLLLSDSGFYLCAWIEPGLNSYEQYFGPGTRLTVT.

The chain is built from TRBV20-1 and TRBJ1-5, with 7 bases lining up with TRBD1. The CDR3 loop spans 12 amino acids. CDR1 is DFQATT, CDR2 SNEGSKA, per germline (reference sequence). J gave up 12 bases and V 6 bases, and 11 bases lay outside the gene matches. Written as DNA, the CDR3 is TGCAGTGCCCTTGAACAGGGGAGGTTCCAGCATTTT. Encoded protein: CSALEQGRFQHF.

The chain combines TRBV11-2 with TRBJ2-1; no clear D gene. The CDR3 runs 16 residues. Per the germline V gene, CDR1 is SGHAT and CDR2 is FQNNGV. Trimming took off 1 base at V and 6 bases at J, with 16 bases between the two ends. As DNA, the CDR3 is TGTGCCAGCAGCTTAGGTGGTGTCATATTTTCCAATGAGCAGTTCTTC. Translated: CASSLGGVIFSNEQFF.

J is TRBJ2-7 and V is TRBV5-4, with D tentatively TRBD1 or TRBD2 (6 bases each). Trimming cost V 2 bases and J 7 bases, with 13 bases left between them. The CDR3 extends over 13 amino acids. Germline V gives CDR1 SGHNT, CDR2 YYREEE (reference sequence). The CDR3 DNA sequence: TGTGCCAGCAGCTTCGGGGGCTCGGGAGAGCAGTACGTC. This encodes CASSFGGSGEQYV.

The gene calls are TRBV3-1 and TRBJ2-2, with D perhaps assigned TRBD1 or TRBD2 (6 bases each). CDR3 length equals 14 residues. CDR1 and CDR2 from the germline V gene are LGHDT and YNNKEL (reference sequence). V was clipped by 5 bases and J by 5 bases, with 12 bases between them. CDR3 DNA sequence: TGTGCCAGCAGCTATGGAGGGGGGACCGGGGAGCTGTTTTTT. This encodes CASSYGGGTGELFF.

The chain employs TRBV5-1 and TRBJ1-1, with no clear D. CDR3 length equals 13 residues. Germline values: CDR1 SGHRS, CDR2 YFSETQ. Deletions cut 3 bases from V and 3 bases from J, with 9 bases between. The CDR3 protein is CASSSDYHTEAFF. In DNA form, the CDR3 reads TGCGCCAGCAGCTCTGACTACCACACTGAAGCTTTCTTT.

This clonotype was detected a few times. As DNA, the CDR3 is TGCGCCAGCAGCCAAGGGCAAGTCCAAGAGACCCAGTACTTC. Encoded protein: CASSQGQVQETQYF. This rearrangement joins TRBV4-1 to TRBJ2-5, with unresolved D. Deletions cut 1 base from V and 1 base from J, with 7 bases between. The V gene's germline CDR1 is MGHRA and CDR2 YSYEKL. CDR3 size: 14 residues.

In this sample, this clonotype turned up a few times. The chain has TRBV7-2 and TRBJ2-4, with D unclear. CDR3 length equals 14 residues. CDR1 and CDR2 from the germline V gene are SGHTA and FQGNSA. Trimming took 1 base from V and 8 from J, leaving 12 bases between them. This CDR3 is CASSLGALRDIQYF. For the CDR3, the DNA is TGTGCCAGCAGCTTAGGGGCATTAAGAGACATTCAGTACTTC. The whole variable domain, remainder taken from reference TRBV7-2 and TRBJ2-4, is GAGVSQSPSNKVTEKGKDVELRCDPISGHTALYWYRQSLGQGLEFLIYFQGNSAPDKSGLPSDRFSAERTGGSVSTLTIQRTQQEDSAVYLCASSLGALRDIQYFGAGTRLSVL.

This clonotype was seen a few times. The chain has TRBV12-3 or TRBV12-4 and TRBJ2-7, with a possible D match to TRBD1 (6 bases). The CDR3 extends over 12 amino acids. V gave up 6 bases and J gave up 5 bases, with 11 bases separating them. CDR3 sequence (DNA): TGTGCCAGCAGCCTAGGGACAAACGAGCAGTACGTC. Translated, it gives CASSLGTNEQYV.

The chain carries TRBV4-1 and TRBJ2-3; no clear D gene. The CDR3 consists of 16 residues. Per the germline V gene, CDR1 is MGHRA and CDR2 is YSYEKL. Between the trimmed V and J ends, which lost 4 bases and 0 bases, there was a span of 14 bases. This chain's CDR3 is CASSRSQAFSTDTQYF. The CDR3 DNA is TGCGCCAGCAGCCGCTCCCAGGCTTTTAGCACAGATACGCAGTATTTT.

This rearrangement joins TRBV18 to TRBJ2-2; the D is unclear. The ends were cut back, 6 bases at V and 3 bases at J, with 17 bases in the middle. CDR1 KGHSH and CDR2 LQKENI come from the germline V gene. The CDR3 covers 16 residues. In nucleotides, the CDR3 is TGTGCCAGCTCTCACACCACGAGATTGTACACCGGGGAGCTGTTTTTT. It yields the protein CASSHTTRLYTGELFF.

In this sample, this clonotype turned up a few times. This chain uses TRBV5-1 with TRBJ2-6; no firm D call. The CDR3 contains 16 residues. Trimming pared 5 bases from V and 0 bases from J, leaving 12 bases between. CDR1 is SGHRS, CDR2 YFSETQ, per germline. The CDR3 sequence is CASSDGSYSGANVLTF. The CDR3 DNA reads as TGCGCCAGCAGTGACGGTTCCTACTCTGGGGCCAACGTCCTGACTTTC.

The chain couples TRBV20-1 to TRBJ2-6; 8 positions agree with TRBD2. V dropped 4 bases and J dropped 0; count of bases not matched to a gene: 5. CDR3 length equals 16 residues. Germline lookup yields CDR1 DFQATT and CDR2 SNEGSKA (reference sequence). CDR3 nucleotide sequence: TGCAGTGCTATCTTGGCGGGGGGCTCTGGGGCCAACGTCCTGACTTTC. Translation: CSAILAGGSGANVLTF.